The clone carrying this T cell receptor (beta chain) was recorded at least ten times. Its antigen is still unknown. The final CDR3 position lacks the conserved phenylalanine or tryptophan, pointing to a likely read error. This sample stems from a study of beta chain bispecific antibodies for T cell cancers. Study context: The leukemia lines expressed TRBV12-3 (Jurkat) and TRBV5-5 (HPB-ALL).

Findings of the study overall: The TRBV12-3 share of total TRBV signal fell 97% to 99% after anti-TRBV12 rather than anti-CD19 exposure. In these mixed samples, most targeted TRBV reads derived from the leukemia cell line.

T cells were expanded from blood mononuclear cells for three to four days with anti-CD3 OKT3 or CD3/CD28 beads. Each coculture: 5 x 10^4 or so target cells, 5 x 10^4 or so normal T cells, bispecific antibody. Libraries carried unique molecular identifiers used for clonotype counts. Via MiXCR, TCRdb re-called the 5' RACE reads, giving one row per CDR3 protein. The sample holds about 8,800 distinct CDR3 sequences, around 2.3% seen once. This CDR3 is 16 amino acids long. Deletions cut 5 bases from V and 4 bases from J, with 17 bases between. Looked up from germline, CDR1 is SGHVS and CDR2 is FNYEAQ. V is TRBV7-6 and J is TRBJ2-2; maybe TRBD1 (6 bases). The sequence was obtained from a human donor in good health. Some clones in this sample may be carry-over from other donors' samples. Specimen: T cells from a healthy donor cultured with Jurkat leukemia cells, collected from a culture containing an anti-CD19 bispecific antibody. CDR3 DNA sequence: TGTGCCAGCAGCCTCAATACAGGGTACATCACCGGGGAGCTGTTTTTA. Translated, it gives CASSLNTGYITGELFL.